This T cell receptor (beta chain) was captured by sequencing in a study of shared clonotypes between healthy human individuals. Terminally differentiated effector memory CD45RA+ cells were excluded by CCR7 positive selection of CD45RO-negative cells. The CDR3 sequence is 16 residues long. Trimming left V 5 bases short and J 5 bases short, with 18 bases between. Germline V gives CDR1 SGHVS, CDR2 FNYEAQ. TCRdb's table, derived via immunoSEQ multiplex PCR, lists solely in-frame clones and lacks some. The table records some 2,100,000 clones, just over 90% of them present only once. The sample comprised naive CD8+ T cells from PBMCs. The rearrangement uses TRBV7-6 and TRBJ2-2; either TRBD1 or TRBD2 may supply D (6 bases each). The sequence was obtained from a man aged 18-30 years in good health. Some clones in this sample may be carry-over from other donors' samples. CDR3 nucleotide sequence: TGTGCCAGCAGCCCCCCCGGGGGCAGACAGACCGGGGAGCTGTTTTTT. Protein product: CASSPPGGRQTGELFF.